This T cell receptor (beta chain) was found in a study of cytomegalovirus exposure and HLA in healthy donors (dated 2017 in TCRdb). Turning to the overall study: The 666 repertoires of the first cohort and the 110 or so validation repertoires were produced on the same platform, according to a later analysis. The study was designed to test whether signatures of past pathogen exposure could be identified by cataloging public T cell receptors. Along with the roughly 670-subject first cohort, a separate validation cohort of approximately 110 different subjects was used. To predict cytomegalovirus infection status, the study combined high-throughput TCR immunosequencing, statistical association of individual TCRs with disease status, and machine learning. What the research found in general, with its limitations: The study gave a list of under 200 TCR beta chains associated with cytomegalovirus. The classifier was reported to diagnose cytomegalovirus status with high specificity and sensitivity in both the original cohort and the validation cohort. A later analysis found that TCRs clustered in the first cohort also tended to co-occur in the 120 or so validation repertoires, with 94% of cluster scores above 0. According to the authors, the approach could potentially be generalized to other disease states and immunological phenotypes. In vitro tests confirmed that a few of the cytomegalovirus-associated TCR beta chains recognize cytomegalovirus antigens. Most TCR sequences were seen in very few donors, while some public TCRs were found in many individuals. All 120 or so repertoires were used to score co-occurrence in the validation cohort in a later analysis, because that analysis had no HLA typing for the cohort.

Only one count was recorded for this clone. Its antigen has not been determined. No much larger clone is present one base from it, and per-base qualities are unavailable. Donors formed part of the validation cohort, which comprised about 130 subjects and was distinct from the first cohort of under 750 subjects. The germline V gene gives CDR1 as MDHEN and CDR2 as SYDVKM. Measured from the cysteine to the phenylalanine, the CDR3 is 18 residues long. Just CDR3 DNA is preserved here, 54 bases in frame from base 1. V and J lose 10 bases and 8 bases, and a span of 34 bases separates them. The receptor library was made with the immunoSEQ multiplex PCR assay. Per the authors' processing: A statistical classification framework was developed to diagnose cytomegalovirus status using the catalog of TCR beta chain sequences. TCRdb obtained this table from immuneACCESS and retained in-frame rearrangements with V and J assigned. These tables miss some clones; where compared with another copy, unresolved V genes account for less than half of the shortfall, and the remainder is unexplained. V, J and clone size reflect that table, while D and trimming were determined from the DNA. Within this sample are roughly 60,000 clones, with roughly 90% of them counted one time only. The ten largest clonotypes hold around 2% of the sample.

Sequencing used PBMCs. This sequence uses TRBV28 and TRBJ2-3; a tentative D match to TRBD2 spans 5 bases. This receptor was taken from a woman aged 25 to 39 in good health and CMV-seronegative. The CDR3 loop reads CAIPWESDWWVLGGTQYF. The nucleotides read TGTGCCATTCCGTGGGAGTCGGACTGGTGGGTCTTAGGTGGTACGCAGTATTTT.